This TCR beta chain was found in a study of control samples from healthy donors and cancer patients. Trimming took off 2 bases at V and 3 bases at J, with 14 bases between the two ends. The CDR3 runs 15 residues. Germline V CDR1 and CDR2: MNHEY, SVGAGI. Libraries were prepared by immunoSEQ multiplex PCR; TCRdb keeps only in-frame clonotypes and omits some of them. The repertoire holds under 150,000 clones, with roughly 92% as singletons. The clonotype originates from a man younger than 45 in good health. Specimen: blood. The chain links TRBV6-5 to TRBJ2-7; tentatively, D is TRBD1 or TRBD2 (5 bases each). CDR3 DNA sequence: TGTGCCAGCAGTTACGGGCAGGGAGAAATCTACGAGCAGTACTTC. Its protein is CASSYGQGEIYEQYF.